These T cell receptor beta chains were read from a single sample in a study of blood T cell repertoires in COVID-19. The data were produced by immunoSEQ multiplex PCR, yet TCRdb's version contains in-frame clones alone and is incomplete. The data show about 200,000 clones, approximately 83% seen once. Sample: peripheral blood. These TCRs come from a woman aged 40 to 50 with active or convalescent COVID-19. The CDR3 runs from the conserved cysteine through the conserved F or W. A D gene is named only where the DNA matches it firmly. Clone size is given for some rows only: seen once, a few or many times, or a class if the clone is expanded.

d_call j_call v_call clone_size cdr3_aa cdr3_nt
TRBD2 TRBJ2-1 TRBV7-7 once CASNATSFGGSSYNEQFF TGTGCTAGCAACGCGACTAGCTTTGGGGGAAGCTCCTACAATGAGCAGTTCTTC
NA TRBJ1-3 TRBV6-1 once CASSEAPGGSGNTIYF TGTGCCAGCAGTGAAGCGCCCGGGGGGTCTGGAAACACCATATATTTT
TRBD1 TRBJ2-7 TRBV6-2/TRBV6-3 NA CASSRAGQAPPGEQYF TGTGCCAGCAGCCGCGCCGGACAGGCCCCACCGGGCGAGCAGTACTTC
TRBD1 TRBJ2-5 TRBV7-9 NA CASSRGQLETQYF TGTGCCAGCAGCAGGGGACAGTTGGAGACCCAGTACTTC
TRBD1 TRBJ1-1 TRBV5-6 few CASSLSGGTEAFF TGTGCCAGCAGCTTGTCAGGGGGCACTGAAGCTTTCTTT
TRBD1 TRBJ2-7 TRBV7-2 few CASSIGQGGEQYF TGTGCCAGCAGCATAGGACAGGGGGGAGAGCAGTACTTC
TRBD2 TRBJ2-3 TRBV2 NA CASSELAGARLTDTQYF TGTGCCAGCAGTGAGCTAGCGGGGGCCCGACTAACAGATACGCAGTATTTT
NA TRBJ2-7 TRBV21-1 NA CASSKKYPPTSGSSYEQYF TGTGCCAGCAGCAAAAAGTACCCCCCTACTAGCGGTAGCTCCTACGAGCAGTACTTC
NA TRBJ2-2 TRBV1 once CTSSQDNGRGANTGELFF TGCACCAGCAGCCAAGATAACGGGAGAGGGGCGAACACCGGGGAGCTGTTTTTT
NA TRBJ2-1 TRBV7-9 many CASSRGESSYNEQFF TGTGCCAGCAGCCGTGGGGAGTCCTCCTACAATGAGCAGTTCTTC
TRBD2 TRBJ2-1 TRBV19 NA CASRGLRGDEQFF TGTGCCAGTAGGGGACTACGAGGGGATGAGCAGTTCTTC
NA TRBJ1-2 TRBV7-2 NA CASSSRQETNYGYTF TGTGCCAGCAGCTCGCGACAGGAGACAAACTATGGCTACACCTTC
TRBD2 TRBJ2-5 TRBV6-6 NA CASSDGLAGVGTQYF TGTGCCAGCAGTGATGGACTAGCGGGAGTAGGGACCCAGTACTTC